This T cell receptor (beta chain) is from a study of cytomegalovirus exposure and HLA in healthy donors. General study points: Common viral pathogens seemed, in a later analysis, to connect with several of the most significant clusters.

Both 60 Vbeta primers and 13 Jbeta primers went into the PCR. The data were produced by immunoSEQ multiplex PCR, yet TCRdb's version contains in-frame clones alone and is incomplete. The table has fewer than 200,000 clones, 65% to 85% seen once. As regards this clone: Its antigen is unknown.

The receptor's source is a woman aged 45-60 years in good health and CMV-seropositive. Material for sequencing was PBMCs.

The CDR3 region has the DNA TGTGCCAGTAGCAGACAAGGGACAGGGGGCATGGATACGCAGTATTTT. It encodes CASSRQGTGGMDTQYF. The V call is TRBV19, the J call TRBJ2-3; 12 nucleotides agree with TRBD1. The J segment lost 6 bases and the V segment lost 6 bases, leaving 10 bases of the junction unmatched. The length of the CDR3 is 16 residues. CDR1 and CDR2 (germline): LNHDA, SQIVND (reference sequence). Drawing the rest from reference TRBV19 and TRBJ2-3, the complete variable domain is DGGITQSPKYLFRKEGQNVTLSCEQNLNHDAMYWYRQDPGQGLRLIYYSQIVNDFQKGDIAEGYSVSREKKESFPLTVTSAQKNPTAFYLCASSRQGTGGMDTQYFGPGTRLTVL.